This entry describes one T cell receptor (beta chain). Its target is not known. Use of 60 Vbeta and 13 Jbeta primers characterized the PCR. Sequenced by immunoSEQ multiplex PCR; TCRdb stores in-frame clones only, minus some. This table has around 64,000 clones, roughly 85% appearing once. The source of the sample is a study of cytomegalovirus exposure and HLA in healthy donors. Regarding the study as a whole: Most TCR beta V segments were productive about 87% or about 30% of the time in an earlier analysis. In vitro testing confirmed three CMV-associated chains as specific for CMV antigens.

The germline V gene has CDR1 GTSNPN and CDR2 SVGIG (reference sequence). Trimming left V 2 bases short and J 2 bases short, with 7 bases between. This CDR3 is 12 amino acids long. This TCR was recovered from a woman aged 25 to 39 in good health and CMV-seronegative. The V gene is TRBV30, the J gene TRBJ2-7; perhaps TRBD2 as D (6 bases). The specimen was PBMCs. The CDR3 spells CAWSRLAYEQYF. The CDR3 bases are TGTGCCTGGAGTCGACTAGCCTACGAGCAGTACTTC. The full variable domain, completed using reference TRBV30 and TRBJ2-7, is SQTIHQWPATLVQPVGSPLSLECTVEGTSNPNLYWYRQAAGRGLQLLFYSVGIGQISSEVPQNLSASRPQDRQFILSSKKLLLSDSGFYLCAWSRLAYEQYFGPGTRLTVT.